These 30 T cell receptor beta chains came from one sample sequenced in a study of blood T cell repertoires in COVID-19. Data came from immunoSEQ multiplex PCR; TCRdb stores just in-frame clones and leaves some out. The data contain 250,000 to 350,000 clones, roughly 86% of them singletons. Sequencing was performed on PBMCs or T cells enriched from blood (not recorded which). Receptors originate from a woman younger than 45 who had recovered from COVID-19.

This clone was seen once. The J gene is TRBJ1-2, the V gene TRBV4-3; D possibly corresponds to TRBD1 (5 bases). The germline V gene encodes CDR1 LGHNA and CDR2 YSLEER. The CDR3 spans 17 residues. The V and J ends lost 0 bases and 2 bases respectively, with 16 bases between them. DNA for the CDR3: TGCGCCAGCAGCCAAGAAGGGGCGGGGGGAAAGAACTATGGCTACACCTTC. As protein: CASSQEGAGGKNYGYTF.

This clone was seen a few times. The rearrangement joins TRBV9 to TRBJ1-2, with D unresolved. This CDR3 has 12 amino acids. With 7 bases removed from V and 3 bases from J, the gap between germline ends came to 10 bases. The germline CDR1 and CDR2 sequences are SGDLS and YYNGEE. As DNA, the CDR3 is TGTGCCAGCCAGGAAGCGGACTATGGCTACACCTTC. Translating gives CASQEADYGYTF.

The gene calls are TRBV9 and TRBJ2-5; D is uncertain. V lost 0 bases and J 0 bases, leaving 6 bases between the germline ends. CDR1 is SGDLS and CDR2 is YYNGEE in the germline V gene. The CDR3 has 14 amino acids. DNA for the CDR3: TGTGCCAGCAGCGTAGGACACAACCAAGAGACCCAGTACTTC. Translating gives CASSVGHNQETQYF.

The rearrangement joins TRBV7-2 to TRBJ1-2, with D perhaps TRBD1 (5 bases). V was trimmed by 10 bases and J by 4 bases, leaving 10 bases between them. The CDR3 is made up of 11 amino acids. The V gene's germline CDR1 is SGHTA and CDR2 FQGNSA. DNA for the CDR3: TGTGCCATCTCAGGGCTCTATGGCTACACCTTC. Translating it yields CAISGLYGYTF.

The chain carries TRBV27 and TRBJ2-1; the match to TRBD2 covers 9 bases. Germline values: CDR1 MNHEY, CDR2 SMNVEV (reference sequence). The CDR3 sequence is 19 residues long. V lost 2 bases, J lost 3 bases, and 14 bases stayed unmatched. As DNA, the CDR3 is TGTGCCAGCAGTTTAATTCGGCTAGCGGGACTACCAGACTACAATGAGCAGTTCTTC. It is translated as CASSLIRLAGLPDYNEQFF.

V and J are TRBV7-2 and TRBJ1-1; weak D call: TRBD1 (6 bases). CDR1 is SGHTA, CDR2 FQGNSA, per germline. V gave up 5 bases and J gave up 6 bases, with 13 bases separating them. There are 13 residues in the CDR3. The CDR3, as DNA: TGTGCCAGCAGCACGGACAGAGGATCTGAAGCTTTCTTT. This encodes CASSTDRGSEAFF.

The chain has TRBV13 and TRBJ2-5, with 12 bases aligning to TRBD1. J was trimmed by 5 bases and V by 3 bases; bases with no gene match: 1. The CDR3 is made up of 14 amino acids. CDR1 and CDR2 (germline): PRHDT, FYEKMQ (reference sequence). This CDR3 is CASSLGQGAETQYF. The CDR3 DNA sequence: TGTGCCAGCAGCTTGGGACAGGGGGCCGAGACCCAGTACTTC.

This clone was picked up one time. The J gene is TRBJ1-4, the V gene TRBV7-6; 11 nucleotides align to TRBD1. The CDR3 is 17 residues long. Germline V lookup: CDR1 SGHVS, CDR2 FNYEAQ. After removal of 5 bases from V and 3 bases from J, the junction contained 8 bases not matched to a gene. CDR3 in amino acids: CASSRRDRGISNEKLFF. The CDR3, as DNA: TGTGCCAGCAGCCGGAGGGACAGGGGGATTTCTAATGAAAAACTGTTTTTT.

The chain carries TRBV11-1 and TRBJ2-7; D might be TRBD1 (5 bases). The CDR3 has 13 amino acids. Trimming took off 4 bases at V and 6 bases at J, with 13 bases between the two ends. The germline gives CDR1 SGHAT, CDR2 FQDESV (reference sequence). Here the CDR3 DNA reads TGTGCCAGCAGCTCTTTGGGGCGCGGCGAGCAGTACTTC. It is translated as CASSSLGRGEQYF.

The chain couples TRBV2 to TRBJ1-2; tentative D call: TRBD1 (5 bases). The germline V gene has CDR1 SNHLY and CDR2 FYNNEI. V lost 8 bases to trimming and J lost 2 bases, with 12 bases between them. The CDR3 contains 13 residues. The CDR3 loop is CASGGQINYGYTF. Written as DNA, the CDR3 is TGTGCCAGCGGTGGACAAATCAACTATGGCTACACCTTC. The full variable domain, completed using reference TRBV2 and TRBJ1-2, is EPEVTQTPSHQVTQMGQEVILRCVPISNHLYFYWYRQILGQKVEFLVSFYNNEISEKSEIFDDQFSVERPDGSNFTLKIRSTKLEDSAMYFCASGGQINYGYTFGSGTRLTVV.

The V gene is TRBV3-1 (or the pseudogene TRBV3-2), the J gene TRBJ2-1, with no clear D. The germline gives CDR1 LGHDT, CDR2 YNNKEL (reference sequence). V lost 5 bases, J lost 7 bases, and 12 bases lay in between. CDR3 size: 13 residues. This CDR3 is CASSRLTTNEQFF. The CDR3 bases are TGTGCCAGCAGCAGACTTACTACAAATGAGCAGTTCTTC.

The V call is TRBV9, the J call TRBJ1-2; a possible D gene is TRBD1 (5 bases). Trimming took 5 bases from V and 3 from J, leaving 20 bases between them. Germline V gives CDR1 SGDLS, CDR2 YYNGEE. CDR3 length: 16 amino acids. The CDR3 here is CASSYDSGVPYYGYTF. CDR3 sequence (DNA): TGTGCCAGCAGTTACGACTCGGGGGTTCCTTACTATGGCTACACCTTC.

The chain couples TRBV18 to TRBJ1-2, with 8 bases fitting TRBD1. CDR3 size: 14 residues. From germline, CDR1 is KGHSH and CDR2 LQKENI. V lost 5 bases, J lost 3 bases, and 5 bases stayed unmatched. CDR3 in DNA: TGTGCCAGCTCATATACGGGACAGGACTATGGCTACACCTTC. Translation gives CASSYTGQDYGYTF.

This clone was picked up a small number of times. J is TRBJ1-1 and V is TRBV10-3; 11 positions match TRBD1. Germline V gene sequence: CDR1 ENHRY, CDR2 SYGVKD. CDR3 length: 16 amino acids. The ends lost 4 bases at V and 0 bases at J; junction bases unmatched: 4. The CDR3 protein is CAISGTGGDMNTEAFF. CDR3 DNA sequence: TGTGCCATCAGTGGGACAGGGGGCGACATGAACACTGAAGCTTTCTTT.

This sequence joins TRBV28 and TRBJ2-7; perhaps TRBD2 as D (6 bases). Germline V gene lookup returns CDR1 MDHEN and CDR2 SYDVKM. The CDR3 covers 15 residues. Trimming left V 5 bases short and J 4 bases short, with 18 bases between. The CDR3 loop is CASSRGVAVGYEQYF. In DNA, the CDR3 is TGTGCCAGCAGTCGAGGGGTAGCGGTGGGTTACGAGCAGTACTTC.

The J gene is TRBJ1-5, the V gene TRBV6-2 or TRBV6-3; D is unclear. This CDR3 is built from 14 residues. CDR1 and CDR2 (germline): MNHEY, SVGEGT. Trimming cost V 5 bases and J 7 bases, with 15 bases left between them. CDR3 residues: CASSPPGDMQPQHF. The CDR3 bases are TGTGCCAGCAGTCCACCCGGAGATATGCAGCCCCAGCATTTT.

This clone came up once. CDR3 sequence reads: CASSFYRVVPTDTQYF. The CDR3 region has the DNA TGTGCCAGCAGTTTTTACAGGGTCGTCCCGACAGATACGCAGTATTTT. V gene TRBV28 combines with J gene TRBJ2-3; weak D call: TRBD1 (6 bases). Trimming removed 3 bases from V and 3 bases from J, with 16 bases in between. Per germline, CDR1 MDHEN and CDR2 SYDVKM. The CDR3 has 16 residues.

The V gene is TRBV28, the J gene TRBJ2-7, with 10 bases matching TRBD1. The CDR3 spans 14 residues. V trimming: 5 bases; J trimming: 3 bases; junction bases outside the gene matches: 4. CDR1 is MDHEN, CDR2 SYDVKM, per germline. Here the CDR3 reads CASSIRTGGYEQYF. Here the CDR3 DNA reads TGTGCCAGCAGTATCCGGACAGGGGGCTACGAGCAGTACTTC.

The chain combines TRBV18 with TRBJ2-7; TRBD1 aligns across 8 bases. The ends lost 2 bases at V and 5 bases at J; junction bases unmatched: 23. Per germline, CDR1 KGHSH and CDR2 LQKENI. The CDR3 has 20 amino acids. The CDR3 sequence is CASSPNLFLQGAHQADEQYF. The CDR3 DNA is TGTGCCAGCTCACCAAACTTATTCCTGCAGGGGGCCCACCAGGCTGACGAGCAGTACTTC. Drawing the rest from reference TRBV18 and TRBJ2-7, the complete variable domain is NAGVMQNPRHLVRRRGQEARLRCSPMKGHSHVYWYRQLPEEGLKFMVYLQKENIIDESGMPKERFSAEFPKEGPSILRIQQVVRGDSAAYFCASSPNLFLQGAHQADEQYFGPGTRLTVT.

The chain recombines TRBV5-8 with TRBJ1-1; 9 bases match TRBD1. The CDR3 loop spans 14 amino acids. The junction had 6 bases not matched to a gene; V was cut back by 5 bases and J by 4 bases. Per germline, CDR1 SGHTS and CDR2 YDEGEE. The CDR3 coding sequence is TGTGCCAGCAGTTGGGACAGGGTATCCACTGAAGCTTTCTTT. Protein sequence: CASSWDRVSTEAFF.

V usage is TRBV27 and J usage is TRBJ2-5; the match to TRBD1 covers 7 bases. Near its end, the DNA agrees better with TRBJ2-7, so the J call may be wrong. The CDR3 sequence is 15 residues long. The germline V gene encodes CDR1 MNHEY and CDR2 SMNVEV (reference sequence). This CDR3 is CASSQGGPLPFEQYF. In nucleotides, the CDR3 is TGTGCCAGCAGTCAAGGGGGCCCCCTTCCCTTCGAGCAGTACTTC.

In this sample, this clone turned up once. The chain combines TRBV10-3 with TRBJ2-1, with D maybe TRBD1 (5 bases). The V gene lost 8 bases and the J gene lost 5 bases, with 16 bases spanning the gap. The CDR3 loop spans 14 amino acids. In germline, CDR1 is ENHRY, CDR2 SYGVKD. The DNA of the CDR3 is TGTGCCATCGGGGTTCAGGGCGCCCACAATGAGCAGTTCTTC. Its translation: CAIGVQGAHNEQFF.

The rearrangement links TRBV5-1 to TRBJ1-2; D not certain. CDR3 length: 14 residues. Per the germline V gene, CDR1 is SGHRS and CDR2 is YFSETQ. Trimming removed 0 bases at V and 5 bases at J, with 11 bases between. CDR3 protein: CASSLDTRDYGYTF. The CDR3 region has the DNA TGCGCCAGCAGCTTGGACACGCGGGATTATGGCTACACCTTC.

V is TRBV6-5 and J is TRBJ1-6; 8 nucleotides agree with TRBD1. The V gene's germline CDR1 is MNHEY and CDR2 SVGAGI. The CDR3 runs to 14 residues. After removal of 5 bases from V and 7 bases from J, the junction contained 4 bases not matched to a gene. DNA of the CDR3: TGTGCCAGCAGTCGACAGGGGCCAAATTCACCCCTCCACTTT. Protein product: CASSRQGPNSPLHF.

This chain links TRBV4-2 with TRBJ1-2; possibly TRBD1 for D (5 bases). Germline CDR1 is LGHNA and CDR2 is YNFKEQ. CDR3 length: 12 amino acids. The ends were cut back, 2 bases at V and 5 bases at J, with 6 bases in the middle. This chain's CDR3 is CASSQRQYGYTF. The DNA of the CDR3 is TGTGCCAGCAGCCAAAGACAGTATGGCTACACCTTC.

The chain is built from TRBV7-2 and TRBJ1-1; tentative D call: TRBD1 (5 bases). The CDR3 is 12 residues long. From germline, CDR1 is SGHTA and CDR2 FQGNSA. The V end was cut by 7 bases, the J end by 11 bases, with 17 bases between. The CDR3 coding sequence is TGTGCCAGCACCACCGGGACCGCGGGGGCTTTCTTT. This gives the protein CASTTGTAGAFF.

This chain uses TRBV9 with TRBJ2-2; D is undetermined. Between the trimmed V and J ends, which lost 3 bases and 1 base, there was a span of 13 bases. CDR3 length equals 16 residues. Germline lookup yields CDR1 SGDLS and CDR2 YYNGEE. The CDR3 loop is CASSASIKQNTGELFF. The DNA of the CDR3 is TGTGCCAGCAGCGCGTCCATAAAACAGAACACCGGGGAGCTGTTTTTT.

The chain joins TRBV7-9 to TRBJ2-7, with 8 positions matching TRBD2. From germline, CDR1 is SEHNR and CDR2 FQNEAQ (reference sequence). V trimming: 5 bases; J trimming: 0 bases; junction bases outside the gene matches: 9. The CDR3 is 16 amino acids. CDR3 amino acids: CASSLPASGSSYEQYF. The CDR3 DNA reads TGTGCCAGCAGCCTTCCGGCTAGCGGGTCCTCCTACGAGCAGTACTTC.

The CDR3 DNA reads TGTGCCAGCAGTTACAGGGGCCAAGAGACCCAGTACTTC. It translates to CASSYRGQETQYF. V is TRBV6-5 and J is TRBJ2-5, with D maybe TRBD1 (5 bases). Germline lookup yields CDR1 MNHEY and CDR2 SVGAGI. CDR3 length: 13 amino acids. Trimming left V 2 bases short and J 1 base short, with 5 bases between.

This clone was seen only once. This chain uses TRBV10-3 with TRBJ2-1; 7 bases are a match to TRBD2. Germline CDR1 reads ENHRY; CDR2 reads SYGVKD. The CDR3 length is 14 residues. V shed 0 bases, J shed 8 bases, and the junction held 4 bases outside the gene matches. CDR3: CAISESRELDEQFF. As DNA, the CDR3 is TGTGCCATCAGTGAGTCGCGGGAGTTGGATGAGCAGTTCTTC.